The clone carrying this TCR beta chain was recorded a few times. What it binds is not known. The data stem from a study of response to subunit inactivated influenza vaccine. Trimming shortened V by 6 bases and J by 7 bases, and 9 bases separated the two germline ends. The germline V gene has CDR1 MNHEY and CDR2 SVGEGT. This CDR3 comprises 11 residues. MiXCR was run by TCRdb on the RT-PCR reads, yielding one entry per CDR3 protein. Counted here are hundreds of thousands of distinct CDR3 sequences, 13% to 15% occurring once; the ten biggest clones make up less than 9%. Points from the study as a whole: Every seasonal influenza vaccination brings in few new T cells, the authors suggested.

The material sequenced was PBMCs from blood, taken around 14 days before vaccination. The chain uses TRBV6-2 or TRBV6-3 and TRBJ2-5; D is uncertain. The receptor comes from a man aged 50 to 59 who received an inactivated influenza vaccine. CDR3 region: CASSPFGTQYF. Written as DNA, the CDR3 is TGTGCCAGCAGCCCCTTCGGGACCCAGTACTTC.